This TCR beta chain was found in a study of beta chain features in type 1 diabetes. General study results and limits: Researchers report that Type 1 diabetes patients had moderately but significantly shorter TCRB CDR3s across all four CD4+ subsets. A possible short-template PCR bias applies equally to patients and controls. The study found that naive, central memory and Treg TCRB repertoires appeared more similar in patients than in healthy donors.

Sorted CD4+ subsets: naive, central memory, regulatory, stem cell-like memory (CD45RO/CCR7/CD25/CD127/CD95/CD27 panel). Germline V gene lookup returns CDR1 SGDLS and CDR2 YYNGEE. V was clipped by 0 bases and J by 6 bases; unmatched bases: 8. The CDR3 sequence is 16 residues long. On this clone: Its antigen is not known.

Every isolated RNA sample was fully reverse transcribed, so sequencing captured expressed TCRB transcripts. The protocol was immunoSEQ multiplex PCR, while the TCRdb copy is restricted to in-frame clones and leaves out a portion. The table includes about 620,000 clones, 15% to 17% detected once. The sequence came from a man between 18 and 35 years old in good health. This chain connects TRBV9 to TRBJ2-2; the match to TRBD2 covers 7 bases. The sequencing input was naive CD4+ T cells from blood. The CDR3 loop is CASSVEIAGVAGELFF. Written as DNA, the CDR3 is TGTGCCAGCAGCGTAGAGATTGCGGGAGTGGCCGGGGAGCTGTTTTTT.